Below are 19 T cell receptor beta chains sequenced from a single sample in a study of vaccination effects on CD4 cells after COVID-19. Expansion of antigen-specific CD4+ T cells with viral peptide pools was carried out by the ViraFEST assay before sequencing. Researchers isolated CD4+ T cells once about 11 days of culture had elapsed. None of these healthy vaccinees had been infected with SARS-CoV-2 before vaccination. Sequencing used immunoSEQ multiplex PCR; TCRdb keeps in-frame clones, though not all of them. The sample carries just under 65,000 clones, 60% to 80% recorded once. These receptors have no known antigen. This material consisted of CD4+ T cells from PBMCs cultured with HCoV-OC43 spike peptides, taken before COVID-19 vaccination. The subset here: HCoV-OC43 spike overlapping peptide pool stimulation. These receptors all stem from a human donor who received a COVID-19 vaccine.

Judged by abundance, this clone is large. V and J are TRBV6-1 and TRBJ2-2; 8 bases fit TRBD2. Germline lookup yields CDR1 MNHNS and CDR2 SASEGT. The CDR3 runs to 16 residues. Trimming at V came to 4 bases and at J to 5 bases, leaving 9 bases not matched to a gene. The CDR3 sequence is CASSGLPGGRTGELFF. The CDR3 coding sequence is TGTGCCAGCAGTGGCCTGCCGGGGGGGCGGACCGGGGAGCTGTTTTTT.

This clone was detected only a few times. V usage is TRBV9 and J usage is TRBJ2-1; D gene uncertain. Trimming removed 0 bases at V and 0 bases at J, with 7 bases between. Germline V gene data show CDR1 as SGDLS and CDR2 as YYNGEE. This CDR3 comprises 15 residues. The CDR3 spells CASSVGLSSYNEQFF. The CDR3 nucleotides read TGTGCCAGCAGCGTAGGGTTAAGCTCCTACAATGAGCAGTTCTTC.

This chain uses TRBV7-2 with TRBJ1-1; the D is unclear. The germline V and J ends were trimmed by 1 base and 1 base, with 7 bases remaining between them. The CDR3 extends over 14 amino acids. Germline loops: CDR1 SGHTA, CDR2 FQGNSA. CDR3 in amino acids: CASSLVRRNTEAFF. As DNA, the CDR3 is TGTGCCAGCAGCTTAGTCCGGCGGAACACTGAAGCTTTCTTT. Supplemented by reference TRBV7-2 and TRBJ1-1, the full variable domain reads GAGVSQSPSNKVTEKGKDVELRCDPISGHTALYWYRQSLGQGLEFLIYFQGNSAPDKSGLPSDRFSAERTGGSVSTLTIQRTQQEDSAVYLCASSLVRRNTEAFFGQGTRLTVV.

The CDR3 DNA reads TGCGCCAGCAGACCAACAGAAACCTCCGTCTATGGCTACACCTTC. This codes for CASRPTETSVYGYTF. The chain employs TRBV5-1 and TRBJ1-2, with D unclear. This CDR3 contains 15 residues. Germline V gene sequence: CDR1 SGHRS, CDR2 YFSETQ. Trimming cost V 5 bases and J 4 bases, with 18 bases left between them.

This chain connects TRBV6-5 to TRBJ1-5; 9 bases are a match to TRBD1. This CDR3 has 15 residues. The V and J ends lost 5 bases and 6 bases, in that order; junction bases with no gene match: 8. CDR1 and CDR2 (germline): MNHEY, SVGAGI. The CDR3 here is CASSMTGGWGQPQHF. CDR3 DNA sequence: TGTGCCAGCAGTATGACAGGGGGTTGGGGTCAGCCCCAGCATTTT.

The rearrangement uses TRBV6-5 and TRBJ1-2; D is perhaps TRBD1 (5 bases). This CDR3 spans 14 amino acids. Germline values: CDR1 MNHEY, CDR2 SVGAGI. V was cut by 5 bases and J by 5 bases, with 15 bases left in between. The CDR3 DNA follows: TGTGCCAGCAGTAAGGCCGGGACCCTTTATGGCTACACCTTC. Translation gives CASSKAGTLYGYTF.

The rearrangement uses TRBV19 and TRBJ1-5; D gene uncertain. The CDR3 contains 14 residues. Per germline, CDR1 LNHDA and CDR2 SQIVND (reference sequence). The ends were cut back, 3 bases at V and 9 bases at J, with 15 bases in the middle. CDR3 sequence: CASSMGRLGLPQHF. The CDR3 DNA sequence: TGTGCCAGTAGTATGGGCCGTCTCGGGTTGCCCCAGCATTTT. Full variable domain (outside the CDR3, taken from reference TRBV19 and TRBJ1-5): DGGITQSPKYLFRKEGQNVTLSCEQNLNHDAMYWYRQDPGQGLRLIYYSQIVNDFQKGDIAEGYSVSREKKESFPLTVTSAQKNPTAFYLCASSMGRLGLPQHFGDGTRLSIL.

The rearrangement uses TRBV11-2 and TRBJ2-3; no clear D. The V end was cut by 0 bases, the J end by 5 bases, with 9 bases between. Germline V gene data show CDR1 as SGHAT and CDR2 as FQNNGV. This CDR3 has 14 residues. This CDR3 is CASSLELGLDTQYF. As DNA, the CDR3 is TGTGCCAGCAGCTTAGAGCTGGGTTTAGATACGCAGTATTTT.

The CDR3, as DNA: TGTGCCAGCAGTTCCCAGGGGGCGGACACCGGGGAGCTGTTTTTT. It specifies CASSSQGADTGELFF. The chain recombines TRBV27 with TRBJ2-2; TRBD1 agrees at 8 bases. The germline V gene encodes CDR1 MNHEY and CDR2 SMNVEV (reference sequence). V was pared by 4 bases and J by 3 bases, with 4 bases of the junction left unmatched. The CDR3 runs to 15 residues.

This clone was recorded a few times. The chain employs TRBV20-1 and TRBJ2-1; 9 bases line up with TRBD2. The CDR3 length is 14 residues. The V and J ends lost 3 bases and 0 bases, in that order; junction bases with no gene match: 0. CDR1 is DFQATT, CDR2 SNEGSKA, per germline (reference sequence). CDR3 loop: CSASSGSSYNEQFF. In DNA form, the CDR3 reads TGCAGTGCTAGTAGCGGGAGCTCCTACAATGAGCAGTTCTTC.

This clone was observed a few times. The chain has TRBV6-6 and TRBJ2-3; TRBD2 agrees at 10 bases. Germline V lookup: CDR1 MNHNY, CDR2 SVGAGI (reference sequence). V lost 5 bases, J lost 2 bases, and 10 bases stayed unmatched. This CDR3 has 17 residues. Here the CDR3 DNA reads TGTGCCAGCAGTCCACGGGGAGCGGGGGGGATCACAGATACGCAGTATTTT. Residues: CASSPRGAGGITDTQYF.

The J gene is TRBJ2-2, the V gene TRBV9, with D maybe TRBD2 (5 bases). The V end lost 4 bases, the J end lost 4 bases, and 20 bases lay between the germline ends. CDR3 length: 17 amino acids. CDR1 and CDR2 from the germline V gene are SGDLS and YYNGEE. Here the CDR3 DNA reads TGTGCCAGCAGCCTTAGCCCTAACGGACTCCTCACCGGGGAGCTGTTTTTT. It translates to CASSLSPNGLLTGELFF.

The CDR3 bases are TGTGCCAGTAGTACCAGACAGGGGTACTATGGCTACACCTTC. This encodes CASSTRQGYYGYTF. The chain has TRBV19 and TRBJ1-2, with 8 bases lining up with TRBD1. There are 14 residues in the CDR3. V was pared by 4 bases and J by 3 bases, with 4 bases of the junction left unmatched. The germline gives CDR1 LNHDA, CDR2 SQIVND (reference sequence).

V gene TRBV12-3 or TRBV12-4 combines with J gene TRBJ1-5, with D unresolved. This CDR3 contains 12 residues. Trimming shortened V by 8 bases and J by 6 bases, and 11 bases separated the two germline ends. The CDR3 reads CASSSPIQPQHF. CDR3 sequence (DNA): TGTGCCAGCTCCTCCCCAATTCAGCCCCAGCATTTT.

The CDR3 protein is CASRSSGSTDTQYF. The CDR3 DNA reads as TGTGCCAGCAGGTCTAGCGGGAGCACAGATACGCAGTATTTT. The gene calls are TRBV7-3 and TRBJ2-3; 8 nucleotides align to TRBD2. The germline V gene has CDR1 SGHTA and CDR2 FQGTGA. The CDR3 spans 14 residues. Losses at the gene ends were 6 bases for V and 0 bases for J; bases not matched to a gene: 2.

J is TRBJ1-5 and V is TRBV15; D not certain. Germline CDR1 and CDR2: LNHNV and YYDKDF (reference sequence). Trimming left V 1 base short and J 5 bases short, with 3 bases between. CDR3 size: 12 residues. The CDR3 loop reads CATSRGDQPQHF. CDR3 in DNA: TGTGCCACCAGCAGAGGGGATCAGCCCCAGCATTTT.

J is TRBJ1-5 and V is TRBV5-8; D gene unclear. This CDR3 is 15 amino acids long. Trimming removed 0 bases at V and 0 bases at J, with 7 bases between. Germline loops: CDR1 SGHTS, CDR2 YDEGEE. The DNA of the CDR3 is TGTGCCAGCAGCTTGGACCCAGTTAGCAATCAGCCCCAGCATTTT. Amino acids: CASSLDPVSNQPQHF.

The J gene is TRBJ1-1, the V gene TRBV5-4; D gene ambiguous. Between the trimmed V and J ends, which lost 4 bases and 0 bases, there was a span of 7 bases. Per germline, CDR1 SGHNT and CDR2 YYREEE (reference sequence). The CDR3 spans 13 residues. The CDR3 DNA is TGTGCCAGCAGCCCGGATTTGAACACTGAAGCTTTCTTT. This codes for CASSPDLNTEAFF.

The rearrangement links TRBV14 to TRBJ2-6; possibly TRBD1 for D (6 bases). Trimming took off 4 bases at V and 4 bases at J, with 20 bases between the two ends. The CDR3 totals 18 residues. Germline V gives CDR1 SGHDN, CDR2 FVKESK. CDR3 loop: CASSPRQALLLGANVLTF. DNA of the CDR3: TGTGCCAGCAGCCCCCGACAGGCGCTTCTATTAGGGGCCAACGTCCTGACTTTC.